A single T cell receptor beta chain is shown here with its context. This clone was detected once. There is no known antigen for this receptor. Base qualities are not provided; no much larger clone lies one nucleotide away. To sequence the TCRbeta CDR3 region, genomic DNA was isolated from the sorted cells. TCRbeta CDR3 regions were sequenced using the immunoSEQ Assay. TCRdb mirrors the immuneACCESS table, restricted to in-frame sequences. Some clones are absent from its copies; in checked studies, under half trace to an unresolved V gene, and the reason for the others is unknown. Recorded for this sample are tens of thousands of clones; roughly 90% of them occurred a single time. The top ten clonotypes cover about 2.7% of the sample. The data were obtained in a study of OX40 agonist ivuxolimab in advanced cancers. Notes on the research overall: Ivuxolimab was a fully human IgG2 agonistic monoclonal antibody targeting the costimulatory receptor OX40 (CD134). Intravenous ivuxolimab was administered to patients every 2 weeks at six dose levels: 0.01, 0.1, 0.3, 1.5, 3 and 10 mg/kg. Of the approximately 50 patients in dose escalation, some 19 had hepatocellular carcinoma, some 15 had melanoma, 9 had renal cell carcinoma and 9 had head and neck cancer. In the dose-escalation cohort, roughly 80% of patients were male, and the mean age was around 60 years, with a range of roughly 20 to 85. Patients were allowed to have had prior anti-PD-1, anti-PD-L1 or anti-CTLA-4 therapy, and around 37% of the dose-escalation patients had previously received checkpoint inhibitors. Partial responses occurred in three dose-escalation patients, of whom one had hepatocellular carcinoma and two had cutaneous melanoma. Peripheral TCRbeta sequencing aimed to test whether ivuxolimab altered TCR sequence diversity and caused clonal T-cell expansion. The paper describes the monotherapy dose-escalation part (N of about 52 patients) of the phase I trial of ivuxolimab.

Patients with a history of autoimmune disease or receiving systemic immunosuppression were excluded from the trial. Peripheral blood for TCR sequencing was collected from all dose cohorts at baseline, on cycle 4 day 1, and on cycle 7 day 1. Samples came from an open-label, multicenter, first-in-human phase I dose-escalation trial of ivuxolimab. Adults with locally advanced or metastatic melanoma, renal cell carcinoma, hepatocellular carcinoma or head and neck squamous cell carcinoma were enrolled in the trial. Before TCR sequencing, CD4+ and CD8+ T cells were separately sorted from peripheral blood. Study-level results and caveats: At doses from 0.1 to 3.0 mg/kg, clonal expansion was seen in both CD4+ and CD8+ blood T cells between baseline and week 6. In the 0.1-3.0 mg/kg groups, partial responders were among the patients with the lowest normalized peripheral clonal expansion, particularly in CD8+ T cells. After ivuxolimab, expanded clones were on average more numerous among CD8+ T cells than among CD4+ T cells. The antigen specificity of the peripheral T cells that underwent clonal expansion was not determined. Low levels of normalized T-cell clonal expansion were also seen in some patients who did not respond.

Its CDR3 holds 15 amino acids, cysteine through phenylalanine. The retained sequence is limited to the CDR3, 45 bases, with the frame set at the first base. CDR1 and CDR2 are drawn from the germline V gene: MDHEN, SYDVKM. Clipping removes 2 bases from V and 4 bases from J, with 6 as the unmatched junction base count. This TCR was sampled from an adult with an advanced solid tumor such as melanoma, head and neck, liver or kidney cancer. Here the sequenced sample was CD4+ or CD8+ T cells sorted from blood, taken in a trial of the OX40 agonist ivuxolimab. Recombination linked TRBV28 to TRBJ2-5; 8 bases in the middle match TRBD2. The CDR3 corresponds to CASSLGSGIRETQYF. The DNA reads TGTGCCAGCAGTTTAGGTAGCGGGATACGAGAGACCCAGTACTTC.